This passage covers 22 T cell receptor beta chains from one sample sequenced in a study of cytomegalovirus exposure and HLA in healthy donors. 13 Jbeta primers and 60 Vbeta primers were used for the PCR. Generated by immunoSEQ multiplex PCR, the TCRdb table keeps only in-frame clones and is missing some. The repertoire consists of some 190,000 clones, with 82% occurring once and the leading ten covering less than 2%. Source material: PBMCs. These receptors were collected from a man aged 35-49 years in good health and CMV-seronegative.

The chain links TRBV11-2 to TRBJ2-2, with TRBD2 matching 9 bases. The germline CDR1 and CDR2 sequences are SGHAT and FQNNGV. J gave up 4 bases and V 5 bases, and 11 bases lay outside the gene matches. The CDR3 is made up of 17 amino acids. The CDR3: CASSRTGLAGLTGELFF. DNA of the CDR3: TGTGCCAGCAGCCGTACAGGGCTAGCGGGACTCACCGGGGAGCTGTTTTTT.

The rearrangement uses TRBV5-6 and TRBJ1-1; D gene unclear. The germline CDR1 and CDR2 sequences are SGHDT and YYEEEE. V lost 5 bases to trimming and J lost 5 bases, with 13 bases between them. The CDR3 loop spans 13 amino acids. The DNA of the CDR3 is TGTGCCAGCAGTGGCGGATTTGGGACTGAAGCTTTCTTT. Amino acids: CASSGGFGTEAFF.

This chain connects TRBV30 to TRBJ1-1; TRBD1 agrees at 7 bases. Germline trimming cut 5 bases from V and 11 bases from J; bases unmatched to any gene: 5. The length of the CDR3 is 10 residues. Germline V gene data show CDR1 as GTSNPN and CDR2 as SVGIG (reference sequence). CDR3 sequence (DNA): TGTGCCTGGGACAGGGTTAGGGCTTTCTTT. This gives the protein CAWDRVRAFF.

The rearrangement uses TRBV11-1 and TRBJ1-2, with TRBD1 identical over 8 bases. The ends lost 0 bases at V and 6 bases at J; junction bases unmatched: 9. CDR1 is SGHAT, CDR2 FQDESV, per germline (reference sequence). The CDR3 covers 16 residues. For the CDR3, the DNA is TGTGCCAGCAGCTTAGCACCCAGGGGGCGCGATGATGGCTACACCTTC. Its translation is CASSLAPRGRDDGYTF.

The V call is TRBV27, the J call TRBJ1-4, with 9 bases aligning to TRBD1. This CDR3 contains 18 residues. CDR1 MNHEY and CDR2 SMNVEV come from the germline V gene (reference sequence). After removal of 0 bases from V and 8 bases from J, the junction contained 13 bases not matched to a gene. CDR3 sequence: CASSLSSTDRGPGEKLFF. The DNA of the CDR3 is TGTGCCAGCAGTTTATCGTCAACGGACAGGGGCCCTGGGGAAAAACTGTTTTTT.

The CDR3 DNA follows: TGTGCCAGCAGCTTGGTGGCTCCTGGAAACACCATATATTTT. Encoded protein: CASSLVAPGNTIYF. The rearrangement links TRBV7-9 to TRBJ1-3; the D is unclear. The CDR3 is 14 residues long. Germline loops: CDR1 SEHNR, CDR2 FQNEAQ (reference sequence). The V end lost 3 bases, the J end lost 2 bases, and 8 bases lay between the germline ends.

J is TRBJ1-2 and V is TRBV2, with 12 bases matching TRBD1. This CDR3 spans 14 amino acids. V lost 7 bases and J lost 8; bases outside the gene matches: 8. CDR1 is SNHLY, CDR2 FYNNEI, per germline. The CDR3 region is CASILGQGANGYTF. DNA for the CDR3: TGTGCCAGCATCCTGGGACAGGGGGCGAACGGCTACACCTTC.

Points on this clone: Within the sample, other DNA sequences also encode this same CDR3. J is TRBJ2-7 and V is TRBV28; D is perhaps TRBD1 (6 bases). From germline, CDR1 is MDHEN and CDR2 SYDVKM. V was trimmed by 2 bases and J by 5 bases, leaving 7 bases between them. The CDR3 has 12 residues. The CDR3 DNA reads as TGTGCCAGCAGTTTACAGGGGAACGAGCAGTACTTC. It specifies CASSLQGNEQYF.

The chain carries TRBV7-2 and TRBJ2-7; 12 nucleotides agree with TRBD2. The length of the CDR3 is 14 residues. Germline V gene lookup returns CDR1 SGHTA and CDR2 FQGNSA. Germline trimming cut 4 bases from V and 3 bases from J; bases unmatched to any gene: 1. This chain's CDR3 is CASSSTSGSYEQYF. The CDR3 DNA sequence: TGTGCCAGCAGCTCGACTAGCGGGAGCTACGAGCAGTACTTC.

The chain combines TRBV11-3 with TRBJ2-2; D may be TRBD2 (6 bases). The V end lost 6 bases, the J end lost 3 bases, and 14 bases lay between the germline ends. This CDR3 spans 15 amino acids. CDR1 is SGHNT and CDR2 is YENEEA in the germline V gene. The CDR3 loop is CASRRGGTDTGELFF. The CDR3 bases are TGTGCCAGCAGGAGGGGCGGGACCGACACCGGGGAGCTGTTTTTT.

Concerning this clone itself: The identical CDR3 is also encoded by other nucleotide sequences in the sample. The CDR3 nucleotides read TGTGCCAGCAGCCACCAGGGGACCCTGCACGAGCAGTACTTC. Translated, it gives CASSHQGTLHEQYF. The chain joins TRBV7-9 to TRBJ2-7; perhaps TRBD1 as D (6 bases). This CDR3 has 14 amino acids. From germline, CDR1 is SEHNR and CDR2 FQNEAQ (reference sequence). V lost 5 bases to trimming and J lost 5 bases, with 16 bases between them.

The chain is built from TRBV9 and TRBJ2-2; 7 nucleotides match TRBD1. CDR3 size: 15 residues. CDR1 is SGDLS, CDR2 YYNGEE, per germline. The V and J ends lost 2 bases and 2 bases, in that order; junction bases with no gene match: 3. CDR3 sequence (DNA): TGTGCCAGCAGCGTTACAGGGGTAAACACCGGGGAGCTGTTTTTT. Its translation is CASSVTGVNTGELFF.

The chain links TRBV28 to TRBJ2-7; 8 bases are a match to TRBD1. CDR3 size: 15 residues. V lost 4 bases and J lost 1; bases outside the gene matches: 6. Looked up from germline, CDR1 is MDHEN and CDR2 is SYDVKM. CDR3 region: CASSSPGTGSYEQYF. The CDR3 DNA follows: TGTGCCAGCAGTTCCCCCGGGACAGGATCCTACGAGCAGTACTTC.

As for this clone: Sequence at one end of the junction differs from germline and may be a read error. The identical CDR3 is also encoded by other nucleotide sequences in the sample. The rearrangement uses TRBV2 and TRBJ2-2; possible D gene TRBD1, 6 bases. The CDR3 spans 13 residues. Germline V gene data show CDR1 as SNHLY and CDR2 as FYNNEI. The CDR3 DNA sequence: TGTGCCAGCAGGGGACACTACACCGGGGAACTGTTTTTT. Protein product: CASRGHYTGELFF.

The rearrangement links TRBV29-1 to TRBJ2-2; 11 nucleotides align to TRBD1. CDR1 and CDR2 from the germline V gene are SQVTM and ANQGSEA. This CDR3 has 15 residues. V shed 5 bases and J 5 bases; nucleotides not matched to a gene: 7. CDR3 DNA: TGCAGCGTTTTACCGGGACAGGGGGGAACCGGGGAGCTGTTTTTT. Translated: CSVLPGQGGTGELFF.

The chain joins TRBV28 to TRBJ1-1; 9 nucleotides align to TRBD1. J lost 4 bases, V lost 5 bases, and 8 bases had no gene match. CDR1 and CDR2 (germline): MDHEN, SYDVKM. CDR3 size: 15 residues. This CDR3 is CASSAPGQGVTEAFF. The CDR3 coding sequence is TGTGCCAGCAGTGCTCCGGGACAGGGAGTCACTGAAGCTTTCTTT.

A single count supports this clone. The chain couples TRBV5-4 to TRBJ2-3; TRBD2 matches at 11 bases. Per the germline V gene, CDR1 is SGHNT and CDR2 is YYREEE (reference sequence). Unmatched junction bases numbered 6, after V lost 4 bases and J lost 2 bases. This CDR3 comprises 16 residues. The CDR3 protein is CASSRIAGGATDTQYF. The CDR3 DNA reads TGTGCCAGCAGCAGAATAGCGGGAGGGGCCACAGATACGCAGTATTTT.

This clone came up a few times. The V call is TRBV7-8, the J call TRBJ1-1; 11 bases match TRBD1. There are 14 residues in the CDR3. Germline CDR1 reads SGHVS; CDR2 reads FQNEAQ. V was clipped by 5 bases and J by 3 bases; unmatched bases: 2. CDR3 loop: CASSPGQGDTEAFF. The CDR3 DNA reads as TGTGCCAGCAGCCCGGGACAGGGGGACACTGAAGCTTTCTTT.

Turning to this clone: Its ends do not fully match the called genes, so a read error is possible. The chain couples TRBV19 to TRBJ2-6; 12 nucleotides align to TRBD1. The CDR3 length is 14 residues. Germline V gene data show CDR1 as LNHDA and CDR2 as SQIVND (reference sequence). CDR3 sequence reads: CAPGQGAGANVLTF. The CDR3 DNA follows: TGCGCCCCGGGACAGGGGGCAGGGGCCAACGTCCTGACTTTC.

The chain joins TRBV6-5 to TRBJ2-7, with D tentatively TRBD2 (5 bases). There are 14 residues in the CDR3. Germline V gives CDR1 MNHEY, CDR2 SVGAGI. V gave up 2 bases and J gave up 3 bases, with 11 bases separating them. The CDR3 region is CASSYRADLYEQYF. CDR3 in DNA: TGTGCCAGCAGTTACCGAGCGGACCTCTACGAGCAGTACTTC.

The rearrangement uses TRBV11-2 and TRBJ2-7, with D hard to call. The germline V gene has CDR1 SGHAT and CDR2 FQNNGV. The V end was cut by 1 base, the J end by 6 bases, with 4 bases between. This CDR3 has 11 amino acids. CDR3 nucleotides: TGTGCCAGCAGCTTAGCGGGCGAGCAGTACTTC. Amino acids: CASSLAGEQYF.

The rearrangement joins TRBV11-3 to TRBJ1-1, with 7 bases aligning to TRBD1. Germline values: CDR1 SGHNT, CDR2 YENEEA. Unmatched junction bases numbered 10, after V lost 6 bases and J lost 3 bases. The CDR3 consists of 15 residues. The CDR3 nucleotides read TGTGCCAGCAGACGACAGGGAGAATTGGACACTGAAGCTTTCTTT. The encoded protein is CASRRQGELDTEAFF.